Below, 10 T cell receptor beta chains from the same sample are listed, as sequenced in a study of blood T cell repertoires in COVID-19. The assay was immunoSEQ multiplex PCR, and TCRdb's table has in-frame clones only and misses some. Among 350,000 to 450,000 clones listed, 75% to 90% were seen once. The sample was PBMCs or T cells enriched from blood (not recorded which). These receptors were collected from a woman in her forties or fifties who had recovered from COVID-19.

The rearrangement links TRBV4-3 to TRBJ1-2, with 10 bases that match TRBD1. This CDR3 contains 19 residues. The V gene's germline CDR1 is LGHNA and CDR2 YSLEER. The junction had 10 bases not matched to a gene; V was cut back by 0 bases and J by 0 bases. The chain's CDR3 is CASSQDLGTGDDSNYGYTF. CDR3 bases: TGCGCCAGCAGCCAAGATCTTGGGACAGGGGATGACTCTAACTATGGCTACACCTTC.

The chain has TRBV12-5 and TRBJ1-2; 9 bases match TRBD1. The CDR3 totals 13 residues. In germline, CDR1 is LGHNT, CDR2 FRNRAP. V lost 4 bases, J lost 8 bases, and 5 bases stayed unmatched. CDR3 residues: CASGSGTGFGYTF. CDR3 nucleotide sequence: TGTGCTAGTGGTTCGGGGACAGGGTTCGGCTACACCTTC.

This chain links TRBV5-4 with TRBJ2-3, with a possible D match to TRBD2 (6 bases). V lost 1 base and J lost 6, with 18 bases in between. Germline CDR1 SGHNT, CDR2 YYREEE (reference sequence). The CDR3 consists of 16 residues. The chain's CDR3 is CASSLSVSPRGDTQYF. DNA for the CDR3: TGTGCCAGCAGCTTGAGCGTCTCCCCCCGGGGGGATACGCAGTATTTT.

The rearrangement links TRBV6-2 or TRBV6-3 to TRBJ2-7; D perhaps matches TRBD2 (7 bases). The CDR3 contains 13 residues. Germline loops: CDR1 MNHEY, CDR2 SVGEGT. Trimming took 11 bases from V and 3 from J, leaving 17 bases between them. The CDR3 is CAGSWGGGYEQYF. The CDR3 DNA sequence: TGTGCCGGGAGTTGGGGGGGCGGCTACGAGCAGTACTTC.

The V and J genes are TRBV19 and TRBJ1-4; the match to TRBD1 covers 7 bases. The junction had 9 bases not matched to a gene; V was cut back by 3 bases and J by 5 bases. From germline, CDR1 is LNHDA and CDR2 SQIVND (reference sequence). The CDR3 is 16 residues long. This CDR3 reads CASSIDRETVNEKLFF. Here the CDR3 DNA reads TGTGCCAGTAGTATTGACAGGGAGACGGTGAATGAAAAACTGTTTTTT.

This clone was recorded a few times. The CDR3 reads CASSPNTRVLTF. The CDR3 DNA reads as TGTGCCAGCAGCCCCAATACTCGCGTCCTGACTTTC. The V gene is TRBV7-9, the J gene TRBJ2-6; D ambiguous. V was trimmed by 5 bases and J by 12 bases, leaving 11 bases between them. This CDR3 is 12 amino acids long. Germline V gene sequence: CDR1 SEHNR, CDR2 FQNEAQ (reference sequence).

The chain combines TRBV9 with TRBJ2-1, with D tentatively TRBD2 (5 bases). Germline V gene data show CDR1 as SGDLS and CDR2 as YYNGEE. The CDR3 extends over 20 amino acids. Trimming took 3 bases from V and 0 from J, leaving 25 bases between them. The DNA for the CDR3 is TGTGCCAGCAGCGCCTCATTCGGGGTAAGGGAAGTGCACTCCTACAATGAGCAGTTCTTC. Its translation: CASSASFGVREVHSYNEQFF.

This clone was seen a few times. The chain uses TRBV6-2 or TRBV6-3 and TRBJ1-2; maybe TRBD1 (6 bases). This CDR3 has 15 residues. The germline V and J ends were trimmed by 0 bases and 8 bases, with 16 bases remaining between them. Germline V gives CDR1 MNHEY, CDR2 SVGEGT. The CDR3 region is CASSYSWGQSSGYTF. As DNA, the CDR3 is TGTGCCAGCAGTTACTCTTGGGGGCAAAGTAGCGGCTACACCTTC.

The V gene is TRBV5-8, the J gene TRBJ1-1, with 10 bases aligning to TRBD1. CDR1 and CDR2 from the germline V gene are SGHTS and YDEGEE. CDR3 length: 15 residues. V gave up 4 bases and J gave up 1 base; unmatched junction bases: 4. CDR3 sequence (DNA): TGTGCCAGCAGCCCGAGACAGGGGGCGAACACTGAAGCTTTCTTT. Translating it yields CASSPRQGANTEAFF.

This clone was detected only a few times. The chain carries TRBV2 and TRBJ1-2; D is unresolved. Looked up from germline, CDR1 is SNHLY and CDR2 is FYNNEI. There are 11 residues in the CDR3. V lost 5 bases to trimming and J lost 8 bases, with 9 bases between them. The CDR3 protein is CASSQTGGYTF. In DNA, the CDR3 is TGTGCCAGCAGTCAAACCGGGGGCTACACCTTC.